This T cell receptor beta chain stems from a study of OX40 agonist ivuxolimab in advanced cancers. Study information: The dose-escalation cohort had hepatocellular carcinoma, melanoma, renal cell or head and neck cancer. Study observations and caveats: Low levels of normalized T-cell clonal expansion also appeared in some nonresponders. CD8+ T cells were the subset that, on average, had more expanded clones than CD4+.

The protocol was immunoSEQ multiplex PCR, while the TCRdb copy is restricted to in-frame clones and leaves out a portion. Here the sample spans 15,000 to 20,000 clones, about 86% being singletons. This CDR3 has 14 amino acids. Germline V gives CDR1 SGHNT, CDR2 YYREEE (reference sequence). Trimming left V 4 bases short and J 2 bases short, with 13 bases between. Of note for this clone: The target antigen is unknown.

The sample here was CD4+ or CD8+ T cells sorted from blood, taken in a trial of the OX40 agonist ivuxolimab. The gene calls are TRBV5-4 and TRBJ2-7; D perhaps matches TRBD2 (6 bases). The source is an adult with an advanced solid tumor such as melanoma, head and neck, liver or kidney cancer. CDR3 loop: CASSRLAFPYEQYF. The CDR3 nucleotides are TGTGCCAGCAGCCGGCTAGCGTTCCCCTACGAGCAGTACTTC.